One and the same sample provided the 4 T cell receptor beta chains below, sequenced in a study of beta chain features in type 1 diabetes. cDNA synthesis used the whole RNA isolate, giving expressed TCRB sequences. Profiled with immunoSEQ multiplex PCR; TCRdb holds only in-frame clones, not every one. The data contain roughly 150,000 clones, roughly 8% of them singletons. The sequencing input was central memory CD4+ T cells from blood. The origin of the receptors is a man between 18 and 29 years old in good health.

This clone was picked up one time. The rearrangement uses TRBV29-1 and TRBJ1-2, with a possible D match to TRBD1 (5 bases). V lost 4 bases, J lost 4 bases, and 22 bases lay in between. Germline lookup yields CDR1 SQVTM and CDR2 ANQGSEA. This CDR3 contains 16 residues. CDR3 sequence: CSVGWGRGEVSYGYTF. The CDR3 coding sequence is TGCAGCGTTGGGTGGGGACGGGGGGAAGTAAGCTATGGCTACACCTTC.

The chain links TRBV5-1 to TRBJ1-4; 8 bases line up with TRBD1. The CDR3 loop spans 15 amino acids. Germline V gene lookup returns CDR1 SGHRS and CDR2 YFSETQ. V was clipped by 3 bases and J by 0 bases; unmatched bases: 1. CDR3 sequence: CASSSQGATNEKLFF. CDR3 nucleotides: TGCGCCAGCAGCTCACAGGGGGCAACTAATGAAAAACTGTTTTTT.

This clone was detected a few times. The chain carries TRBV6-6 and TRBJ2-1; D gene uncertain. Per germline, CDR1 MNHNY and CDR2 SVGAGI (reference sequence). The CDR3 runs 12 residues. The V end was cut by 2 bases, the J end by 7 bases, with 6 bases between. CDR3 nucleotide sequence: TGTGCCAGCAGTTACGCGGTGAATGAGCAGTTCTTC. Its protein is CASSYAVNEQFF.

Note on this clone: A junction end diverges from the germline sequence, so it may reflect a read error. The same CDR3 arises from other DNA sequences in this sample as well. The V and J genes are TRBV9 and TRBJ2-2; tentatively, D is TRBD2 (8 bases). Looked up from germline, CDR1 is SGDLS and CDR2 is YYNGEE. The CDR3 contains 16 residues. The CDR3 nucleotides read TGTGCCAGCAGCGTAACCGGGAGGGGGCGTCAGGGGGAGCTATTTTTT. This codes for CASSVTGRGRQGELFF.